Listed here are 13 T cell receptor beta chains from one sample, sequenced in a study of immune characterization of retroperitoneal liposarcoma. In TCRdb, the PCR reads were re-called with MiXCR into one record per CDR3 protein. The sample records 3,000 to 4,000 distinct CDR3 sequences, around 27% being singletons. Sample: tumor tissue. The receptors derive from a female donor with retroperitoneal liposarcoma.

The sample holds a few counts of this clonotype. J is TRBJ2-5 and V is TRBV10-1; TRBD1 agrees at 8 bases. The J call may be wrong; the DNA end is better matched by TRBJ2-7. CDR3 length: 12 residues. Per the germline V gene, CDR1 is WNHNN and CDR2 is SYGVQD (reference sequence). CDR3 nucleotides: TGCGCCGGACAGGGCTGGAGGTACGAGCAGTACTTC. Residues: CAGQGWRYEQYF.

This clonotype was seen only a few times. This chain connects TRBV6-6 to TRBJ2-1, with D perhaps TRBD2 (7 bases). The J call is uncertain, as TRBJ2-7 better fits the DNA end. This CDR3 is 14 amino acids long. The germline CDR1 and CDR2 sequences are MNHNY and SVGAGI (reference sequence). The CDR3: CASSYSRGAPEQYF. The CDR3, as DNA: TGTGCCAGCAGTTACAGTCGGGGGGCGCCCGAGCAGTACTTC.

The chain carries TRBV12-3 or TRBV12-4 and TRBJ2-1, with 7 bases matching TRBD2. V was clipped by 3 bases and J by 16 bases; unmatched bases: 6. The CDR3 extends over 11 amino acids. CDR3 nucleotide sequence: TGTGCCAGCAGTTTCGGGACTACCCCCTTCTTC. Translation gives CASSFGTTPFF.

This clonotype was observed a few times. In DNA, the CDR3 is TGTGCCAGCAGCCGTAGAGTGTTGGGCACTGAAGCTTTCTTT. Encoded protein: CASSRRVLGTEAFF. The chain employs TRBV6-1 and TRBJ1-1; D gene ambiguous. The CDR3 contains 14 residues. V lost 6 bases to trimming and J lost 4 bases, with 15 bases between them. Per the germline V gene, CDR1 is MNHNS and CDR2 is SASEGT.

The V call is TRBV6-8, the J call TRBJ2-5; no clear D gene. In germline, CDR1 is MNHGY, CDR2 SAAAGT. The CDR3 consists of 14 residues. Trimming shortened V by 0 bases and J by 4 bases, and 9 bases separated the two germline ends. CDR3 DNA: TGTGCCAGCAGTTACTCGTCATCGGTAGAGACCCAGTACTTC. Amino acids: CASSYSSSVETQYF.

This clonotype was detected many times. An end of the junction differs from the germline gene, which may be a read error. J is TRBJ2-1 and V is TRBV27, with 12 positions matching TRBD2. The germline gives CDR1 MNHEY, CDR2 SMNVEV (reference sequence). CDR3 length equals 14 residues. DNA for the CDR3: TGTGCCAGCAGTCCCGCTCGGACTAGCGGGACTCTGCTCTTC. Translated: CASSPARTSGTLLF.

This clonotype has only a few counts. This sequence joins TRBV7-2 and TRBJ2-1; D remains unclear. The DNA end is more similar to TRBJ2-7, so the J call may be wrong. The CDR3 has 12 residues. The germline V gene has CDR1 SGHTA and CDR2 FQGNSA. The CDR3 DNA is TGTGCCAGCAGCTTAGAAGGAAGCGAGCAGTACTTC. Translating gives CASSLEGSEQYF.

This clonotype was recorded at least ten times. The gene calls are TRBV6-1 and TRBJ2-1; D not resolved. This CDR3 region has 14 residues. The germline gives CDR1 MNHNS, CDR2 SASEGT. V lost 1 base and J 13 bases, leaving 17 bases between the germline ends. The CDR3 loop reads CASSEGLSLGTQFF. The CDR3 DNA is TGTGCCAGCAGTGAAGGTTTGAGCCTCGGAACCCAGTTCTTC.

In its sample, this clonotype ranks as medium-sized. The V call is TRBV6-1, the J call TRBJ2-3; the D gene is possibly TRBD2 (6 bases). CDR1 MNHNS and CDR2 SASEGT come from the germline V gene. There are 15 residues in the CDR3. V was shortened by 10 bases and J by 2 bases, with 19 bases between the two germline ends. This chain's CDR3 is CATDKSAGYTDTQYF. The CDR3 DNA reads TGTGCCACCGATAAGTCTGCGGGATACACAGATACGCAGTATTTT.

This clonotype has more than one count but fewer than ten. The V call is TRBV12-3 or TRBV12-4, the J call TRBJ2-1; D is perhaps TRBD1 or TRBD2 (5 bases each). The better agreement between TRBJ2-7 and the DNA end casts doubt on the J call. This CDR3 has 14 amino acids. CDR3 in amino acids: CASTLTGRYNEQYF. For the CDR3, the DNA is TGTGCCAGCACCCTAACGGGACGGTACAATGAGCAGTACTTC.

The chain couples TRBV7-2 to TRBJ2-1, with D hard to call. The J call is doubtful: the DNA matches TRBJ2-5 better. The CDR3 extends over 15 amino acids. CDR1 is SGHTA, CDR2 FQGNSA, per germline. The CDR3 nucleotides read TGTGCCAGCAGCGGCGAGCTGGGTGTGGGAGAGACCCAGTACTTC. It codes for CASSGELGVGETQYF.

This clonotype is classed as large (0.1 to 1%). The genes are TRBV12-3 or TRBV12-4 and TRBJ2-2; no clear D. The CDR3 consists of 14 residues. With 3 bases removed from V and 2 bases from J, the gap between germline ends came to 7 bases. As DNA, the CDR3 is TGTGCCAGCAGTTTTTGGGGTAACACCGGGGAGCTGTTTTTT. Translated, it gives CASSFWGNTGELFF.

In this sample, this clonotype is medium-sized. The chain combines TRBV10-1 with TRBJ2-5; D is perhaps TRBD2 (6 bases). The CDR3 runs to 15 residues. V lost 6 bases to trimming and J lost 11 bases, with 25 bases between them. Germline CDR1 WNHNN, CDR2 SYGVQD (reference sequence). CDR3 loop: CASSQGPGAGNEQYF. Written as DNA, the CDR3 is TGCGCCAGCAGCCAGGGCCCCGGAGCGGGTAATGAGCAGTACTTC.